This record concerns one T cell receptor beta chain sequence. Assay used: immunoSEQ multiplex PCR; TCRdb lists only in-frame clones, some missing. The sample lists about 150,000 clones; about 88% were seen once. This specimen belongs to a study of blood T cell repertoires in COVID-19. The V gene lost 4 bases and the J gene lost 4 bases, with 11 bases spanning the gap. This CDR3 contains 14 residues. In germline, CDR1 is MNHNY, CDR2 SVGAGI (reference sequence). The clonotype was recovered from a human donor with acute or convalescent COVID-19. The donor label of this sample is uncertain. The chain couples TRBV6-6 to TRBJ1-3; unclear D gene. The specimen sequenced was peripheral blood. The chain's CDR3 is CASSSVESGNTIYF. CDR3 DNA sequence: TGTGCCAGCAGTTCCGTAGAATCGGGAAACACCATATATTTT.